The T cell receptor beta chain described here comes from a study of regulatory T cells in long-lasting Graves disease. The CDR3 runs to 17 residues. The V segment lost 3 bases and the J segment 4 bases; nucleotides outside the gene matches: 12. From germline, CDR1 is GTSNPN and CDR2 SVGIG (reference sequence). This clonotype was observed a handful of times. Its antigen is unknown. This sample's time point: persistent/refractory GD, antithyroid drugs over 5 years with positive TRAb. The authors made the TCR library using RNA they extracted from PBMCs. General study results and limits: Only peripheral blood was studied, not thyroid tissue. TCR diversity was lower in persistent than newly diagnosed Graves' disease. Fewer public clonotypes were shared by new patients (966) than by persistent patients (approximately 2,700).

With iRepertoire HTBI primers and Arm-PCR of CDR3 regions, TCR beta libraries were built. TCRdb itself ran the multiplex PCR reads through MiXCR, one entry per CDR3 protein. The sample holds 450,000 or so distinct CDR3 sequences; about a fifth are singletons and the top ten take 7% to 10%. The chain recombines TRBV30 with TRBJ2-4; 10 bases are shared with TRBD1. The TCR was taken from a female donor with Graves disease. The sample was peripheral blood mononuclear cells (PBMCs), taken when the disease was refractory, from a patient treated with antithyroid drugs. The CDR3 region is CAWRGTGGTGEKNIQYF. DNA of the CDR3: TGTGCCTGGAGGGGGACTGGCGGGACAGGGGAAAAAAACATTCAGTACTTC.